The 21 T cell receptor beta chains given below trace back to one sample, sequenced in a study of sequential checkpoint blockade in melanoma. Clones were sequenced by immunoSEQ multiplex PCR, and TCRdb holds only the in-frame ones, with some missing. There are approximately 1,500 clones in the sample; around 77% occur only once, and approximately 22% lies in the top ten. Treatment of the sample: randomized to nivolumab then ipilimumab (arm A) or the reverse (arm B). Specimen: CD8+ T cells sorted from blood (inferred from file names), collected from a patient given nivolumab and ipilimumab in sequence. The origin of the receptors is a human donor with melanoma.

This clone appeared a single time. V and J are TRBV4-1 and TRBJ1-1; 8 bases are shared with TRBD1. Trimming removed 2 bases from V and 2 bases from J; junction bases left unmatched: 7. CDR3 length: 16 residues. CDR1 and CDR2 (germline): MGHRA, YSYEKL. DNA for the CDR3: TGCGCCAGCAGCCAACGGACAGGGCGGCTAAACACTGAAGCTTTCTTT. It encodes CASSQRTGRLNTEAFF.

The genes are TRBV6-5 and TRBJ2-7, with 9 bases lining up with TRBD2. Losses at the gene ends were 1 base for V and 6 bases for J; bases not matched to a gene: 7. The CDR3 loop spans 15 amino acids. CDR1 and CDR2 from the germline V gene are MNHEY and SVGAGI. Here the CDR3 DNA reads TGTGCCAGCAGTTACTTAGCGGGGGACCCTGCCGAGCAGTACTTC. It translates to CASSYLAGDPAEQYF.

The gene calls are TRBV2 and TRBJ2-7; 11 bases align to TRBD1. The CDR3 runs 15 residues. V lost 6 bases to trimming and J lost 4 bases; unmatched junction nucleotides: 8. CDR1 and CDR2 (germline): SNHLY, FYNNEI. The CDR3 loop reads CASRSTGTGGYEQYF. CDR3 DNA: TGTGCCAGCAGATCTACCGGGACAGGGGGGTACGAGCAGTACTTC.

CDR3 protein: CASSPGGTGASPLHF. DNA of the CDR3: TGTGCCAGCAGCCCGGGGGGGACAGGGGCTTCACCCCTCCACTTT. This chain joins TRBV7-6 and TRBJ1-6; 10 nucleotides align to TRBD1. Germline CDR1 reads SGHVS; CDR2 reads FNYEAQ. Trimming at V came to 5 bases and at J to 9 bases, leaving 7 bases not matched to a gene. CDR3 length: 15 amino acids.

The CDR3 is CALAYIGFEQYF. The CDR3 DNA reads as TGTGCCCTAGCATACATTGGGTTCGAGCAGTACTTC. J is TRBJ2-7 and V is TRBV9, with TRBD2 as a possible D gene (5 bases). Trimming cost V 10 bases and J 6 bases, with 17 bases left between them. The CDR3 is 12 residues long. Germline assignment: CDR1 SGDLS and CDR2 YYNGEE.

The genes are TRBV21-1 and TRBJ2-7; the table's D call, TRBD2, has no DNA check behind it. TRBV21-1 is designated a pseudogene. The CDR3 contains 12 residues. This chain's CDR3 is CASSKRVREQYF. The CDR3 nucleotides are TGTGCCAGCAGCAAACGGGTGCGGGAGCAGTACTTC.

This clone was picked up a small number of times. The chain recombines TRBV2 with TRBJ1-1, with D possibly TRBD1 on 6 matching bases. Per germline, CDR1 SNHLY and CDR2 FYNNEI. The CDR3 has 15 residues. Trimming shortened V by 5 bases and J by 1 base, and 14 bases separated the two germline ends. This CDR3 is CASSQTRTENTEAFF. The CDR3 nucleotides read TGTGCCAGCAGTCAAACGAGGACAGAGAACACTGAAGCTTTCTTT.

The chain joins TRBV29-1 to TRBJ1-1; D not certain. Trimming removed 4 bases from V and 4 bases from J, with 13 bases in between. CDR3 length: 13 amino acids. CDR1 and CDR2 from the germline V gene are SQVTM and ANQGSEA. The CDR3: CSVVPREGTEAFF. The DNA of the CDR3 is TGCAGCGTTGTCCCCCGGGAGGGCACTGAAGCTTTCTTT.

This chain uses TRBV29-1 with TRBJ1-2; 9 bases map to TRBD1. The V gene's germline CDR1 is SQVTM and CDR2 ANQGSEA. V shed 6 bases, J shed 7 bases, and the junction held 6 bases outside the gene matches. This CDR3 region has 12 residues. The CDR3 nucleotides are TGCAGCGTGGGGGGACAGGGCTTTGGCTACACCTTC. Translation gives CSVGGQGFGYTF.

V and J are TRBV6-1 and TRBJ2-7, with D possibly matching TRBD2 (6 bases). Per the germline V gene, CDR1 is MNHNS and CDR2 is SASEGT. This CDR3 region has 14 residues. Deletions cut 6 bases from V and 3 bases from J, with 15 bases between. The CDR3 protein is CASSGGTDYYEQYF. The DNA for the CDR3 is TGTGCCAGCAGCGGAGGGACGGACTACTACGAGCAGTACTTC.

The chain employs TRBV27 and TRBJ1-5; 8 bases align to TRBD1. This CDR3 has 15 residues. After removal of 8 bases from V and 4 bases from J, the junction contained 10 bases not matched to a gene. Germline V gives CDR1 MNHEY, CDR2 SMNVEV (reference sequence). CDR3 bases: TGTGCCAGCGGACAGGGTACCGCGCCGAATCAGCCCCAGCATTTT. It yields the protein CASGQGTAPNQPQHF.

The V gene is TRBV7-9, the J gene TRBJ2-7; a possible D gene is TRBD2 (5 bases). The germline V and J ends were trimmed by 5 bases and 4 bases, with 15 bases remaining between them. Germline V gene lookup returns CDR1 SEHNR and CDR2 FQNEAQ (reference sequence). The CDR3 sequence is 14 residues long. The chain's CDR3 is CASSPGLARYEQYF. As DNA, the CDR3 is TGTGCCAGCAGCCCCGGGCTAGCTAGGTACGAGCAGTACTTC.

The genes are TRBV23-1 and TRBJ2-7; D is possibly TRBD1 (5 bases). TRBV23-1 is an ORF for which the function is uncertain. This CDR3 has 13 amino acids. Trimming stripped 7 bases from V and 4 bases from J, with 14 bases between. CDR3 amino acids: CASTQGYRYEQYF. The CDR3, as DNA: TGCGCCAGCACCCAGGGTTATAGGTACGAGCAGTACTTC.

The table lists this clone with a count of one. The chain combines TRBV7-2 with TRBJ2-7, with 8 bases matching TRBD1. Germline V gene sequence: CDR1 SGHTA, CDR2 FQGNSA. Trimming took 1 base from V and 12 from J; bases not matched to a gene: 8. The CDR3 contains 13 residues. The CDR3 sequence is CASSLGLFGQGYF. CDR3 nucleotides: TGTGCCAGCAGCTTAGGGCTTTTTGGACAGGGGTACTTC.

This chain uses TRBV7-9 with TRBJ2-7, with D tentatively TRBD1 (6 bases). The CDR3 loop spans 17 amino acids. Trimming pared 4 bases from V and 2 bases from J, leaving 21 bases between. In germline, CDR1 is SEHNR, CDR2 FQNEAQ (reference sequence). This chain's CDR3 is CASSSTSSLTGPYEQYF. The CDR3 DNA is TGTGCCAGCAGCTCCACTAGTTCCCTGACAGGCCCCTACGAGCAGTACTTC.

The chain combines TRBV25-1 with TRBJ2-5; D may be TRBD1 (6 bases). Judging by the DNA end, TRBJ2-7 fits better; the J call may be wrong. Germline loops: CDR1 MGHDK, CDR2 SYGVNS. This CDR3 spans 14 amino acids. The CDR3 sequence: CASSPRGQFYEQYF. CDR3 in DNA: TGTGCCAGCAGCCCGCGCGGACAGTTCTACGAGCAGTACTTC.

This clone was recorded once. V is TRBV10-1 and J is TRBJ2-7; the match to TRBD1 covers 8 bases. CDR3 length equals 14 residues. V dropped 6 bases and J dropped 2; count of bases not matched to a gene: 6. Germline CDR1 is WNHNN and CDR2 is SYGVQD (reference sequence). The CDR3: CASSQTGDPYEQYF. The CDR3 DNA reads TGCGCCAGCAGCCAGACAGGGGACCCCTACGAGCAGTACTTC.

The count of this clone is one. The chain combines TRBV4-1 with TRBJ2-5, with 7 bases fitting TRBD1. Germline CDR1 is MGHRA and CDR2 is YSYEKL. The CDR3 spans 15 residues. V lost 3 bases, J lost 2 bases, and 6 bases stayed unmatched. The CDR3 loop is CASSQDGTAQETQYF. In DNA form, the CDR3 reads TGCGCCAGCAGCCAGGACGGGACAGCTCAAGAGACCCAGTACTTC.

This clone was recorded a few times. This sequence joins TRBV9 and TRBJ2-7, with TRBD1 matching over 9 bases. The CDR3 totals 14 residues. The germline gives CDR1 SGDLS, CDR2 YYNGEE. V was clipped by 3 bases and J by 6 bases; unmatched bases: 7. CDR3 in amino acids: CASSAYGQGTEQYF. CDR3 sequence (DNA): TGTGCCAGCAGCGCCTACGGACAGGGGACCGAGCAGTACTTC.

This chain links TRBV27 with TRBJ2-5; 14 bases are a match to TRBD2. CDR3 size: 17 residues. Germline CDR1 is MNHEY and CDR2 is SMNVEV (reference sequence). V shed 6 bases and J 2 bases; nucleotides not matched to a gene: 8. The CDR3 bases are TGTGCCAGCAGACCGCGACTAGCGGGAGGGGCACAAGAGACCCAGTACTTC. Translation: CASRPRLAGGAQETQYF.

This clone has more than one count but fewer than ten. V and J are TRBV7-6 and TRBJ1-4; D is perhaps TRBD1 (5 bases). With 5 bases removed from V and 7 bases from J, the gap between germline ends came to 14 bases. This CDR3 has 14 amino acids. Germline V CDR1 and CDR2: SGHVS, FNYEAQ. The CDR3 DNA sequence: TGTGCCAGCAGCCCCGAGGCGCAGGGTGAAAAACTGTTTTTT. Its translation is CASSPEAQGEKLFF.